Sequencing of this TCR beta chain was carried out in a study of T cells in Graves' hyperthyroidism and ophthalmopathy (dated by TCRdb to between 2018 and 2021). Regarding the complete study: Peripheral blood was collected at initial diagnosis, before any treatment. Prospective prediction of ophthalmopathy was tested in an independent validation cohort consisting of 18 to 20 hyperthyroidism patients and 15 to 17 patients who later progressed to ophthalmopathy. TCR V-J signatures able to tell the groups apart were searched for in a discovery cohort of about a hundred patients, of whom over 40 had Graves' ophthalmopathy and some 60 had stable Graves' hyperthyroidism. The paper describes TCR Vbeta CDR3 sequencing of 135 peripheral blood samples, made up of fewer than 50 ophthalmopathy patients, around 78 hyperthyroidism patients and roughly 17 progressor patients. After blood sampling, hyperthyroidism patients were treated with methimazole at a starting dose of 30 mg daily, and ophthalmopathy patients were treated with high-dose intravenous methylprednisolone. The roughly 100 discovery patients were randomly divided into training and test sets at a 7:3 ratio. Thyroid tissue and blood T-cell repertoires from six Graves' hyperthyroidism patients were also compared in the study.

Points the paper makes about the study in general: In validation, the model predicted progression to ophthalmopathy a median of about 6.8 months before onset, with approximately 70% sensitivity and about 72% specificity. A model built on a 13 V-J signature distinguished ophthalmopathy from stable hyperthyroidism, reaching roughly 88% sensitivity and about 81% specificity in cross-validation and 80%/75% in testing. Sample size was not statistically predetermined, and investigators were not blinded to group allocation. Most expanded thyroid clonotypes (frequency above 0.001) were also detected in blood, suggesting blood repertoires may reflect thyroid immune responses.

Inclusive of the bounding cysteine and phenylalanine, the CDR3 is 15 residues long. Kept here is only the CDR3 DNA, which spans 45 bases and is read in frame from base 1. V and J lose 2 bases and 1 base, and a span of 14 bases separates them. As encoded in the germline V gene (reference sequence), CDR1 is GTSNPN while CDR2 is SVGIG. This clonotype was recorded at least ten times. What this receptor recognizes is not known. Base qualities are not provided; no much larger clone lies one nucleotide away. TCR beta CDR3 regions were amplified from RNA transcripts. The first round of RT-PCR for the TCR CDR3 was performed with the HTBI primer set and the Qiagen OneStep RT-PCR kit. Libraries were constructed in a second round of multiplex PCR, after which size selection and purification were carried out. Libraries were sequenced paired-end with 100 bp reads on an Illumina HiSeq2000. Turning to the authors' computational methods: Raw data were processed with SOAPnuke, discarding reads with adapters, uncalled bases, mean Phred below 15, or no exact constant-primer or identifier match. COPE v1.2.5 was used to merge high-quality paired reads, and clonotypes were defined as unique nucleotide sequences. MiTCR v1.1 was used to align clonotypes to the IMGT TRBV, TRBD and TRBJ reference segments. The analysis was restricted to V-J combinations with a frequency above 0.0001, which together covered approximately 99% of the repertoires. A TCS score was defined as the ratio between F50 (clonal expansion) and ExV (chaos), using BLOSUM62-based TCRdist between CDR3 peptides within each V-J. Welch's t-statistics and random forest reduced around 510 V-J features to 13, which were used in a naive Bayes classifier (R e1071). TCRdb redid the processing of the public reads, applying fastp at Q25 and MiXCR, and retained in-frame beta chains. Every CDR3 protein is listed once, alongside the most common genes and DNA of its rows. TCRdb, rather than the study authors, made the V and J calls. This sample is represented by 530,000 or so distinct CDR3 sequences; roughly 15% of them were singletons. Clones ranked in the top ten supply 17% of the sample.

Moderately to severely active disease, a Clinical Activity Score of at least 3, a NOSPECS grade of at least 4, and a duration under 3 months were present in ophthalmopathy patients. Exclusion was applied to patients with uncontrolled infections, other autoimmune diseases, pregnancy or lactation. Diagnoses were based on clinical symptoms, serum thyroxine and TRAb, thyroid ultrasound and orbital computed tomography. PBMCs were separated from over 9 ml of fresh peripheral blood using Ficoll-Paque density gradient centrifugation. Trizol reagent was used to extract total RNA, and RNA quality was then checked on an Agilent 2100 Bioanalyzer.

What was sequenced was blood. The rearranged segments are TRBV30 and TRBJ1-2; the D gene cannot be resolved reliably. The source is a woman aged 18 to 35 with Graves' ophthalmopathy. The nucleotide sequence is given as TGTGCCTGGAGTACGTATCGACCGATTAACTATGGCTACACCTTC. Translated, this gives CAWSTYRPINYGYTF.